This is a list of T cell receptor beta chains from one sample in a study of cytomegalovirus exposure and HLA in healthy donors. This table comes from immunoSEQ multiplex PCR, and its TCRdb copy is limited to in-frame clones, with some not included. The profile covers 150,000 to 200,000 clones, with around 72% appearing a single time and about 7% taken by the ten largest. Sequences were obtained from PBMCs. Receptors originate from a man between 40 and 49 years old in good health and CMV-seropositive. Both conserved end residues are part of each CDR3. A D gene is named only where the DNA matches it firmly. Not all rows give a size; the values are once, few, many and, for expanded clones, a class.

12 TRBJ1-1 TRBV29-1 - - CSVEDGAAEAFF TGCAGCGTTGAAGATGGGGCCGCTGAAGCTTTCTTT
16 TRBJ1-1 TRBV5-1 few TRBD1 CASRGRQGLENTEAFF TGCGCCAGCAGAGGTCGACAGGGCTTAGAAAACACTGAAGCTTTCTTT
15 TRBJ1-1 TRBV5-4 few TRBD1 CASSPPTGDHTEAFF TGTGCCAGCAGCCCCCCGACAGGGGACCACACTGAAGCTTTCTTT
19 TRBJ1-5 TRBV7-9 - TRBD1 CASSLNPVRDRGGFQPQHF TGTGCCAGCAGCTTAAACCCCGTCCGGGACAGGGGTGGCTTTCAGCCCCAGCATTTT
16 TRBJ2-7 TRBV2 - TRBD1 CASSEARGQGGGEQYF TGTGCCAGCAGTGAAGCGAGAGGACAGGGGGGAGGGGAGCAGTACTTC
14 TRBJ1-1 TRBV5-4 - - CASSLGAGYTEAFF TGTGCCAGCAGCCTGGGGGCAGGGTACACTGAAGCTTTCTTT
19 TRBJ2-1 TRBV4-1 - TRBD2 CASSHPPPGLAGLWDEQFF TGCGCCAGCAGCCACCCACCCCCCGGACTAGCGGGGCTATGGGATGAGCAGTTCTTC
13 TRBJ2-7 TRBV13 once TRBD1 CASSRQGTYEQYF TGTGCCAGCAGCCGACAGGGGACCTACGAGCAGTACTTC
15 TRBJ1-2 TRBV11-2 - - CASSPAWGEDYGYTF TGTGCCAGCAGCCCCGCCTGGGGGGAGGACTATGGCTACACCTTC
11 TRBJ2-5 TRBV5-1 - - CASSSQTRLNF TGCGCCAGCAGCTCCCAAACGCGCCTTAACTTC
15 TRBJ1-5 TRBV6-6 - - CASSYSTPTNQPQHF TGTGCCAGCAGTTACTCGACTCCAACCAATCAGCCCCAGCATTTT
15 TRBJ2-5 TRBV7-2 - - CASSLDPTRWETQYF TGTGCCAGCAGCTTAGATCCGACTAGATGGGAGACCCAGTACTTC
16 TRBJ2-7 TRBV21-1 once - CASSKIGLWVRYEQYF TGTGCCAGCAGCAAAATCGGCCTTTGGGTGCGGTACGAGCAGTACTTC
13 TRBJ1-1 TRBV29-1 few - CSVGGVLYTEAFF TGCAGCGTGGGGGGAGTTTTGTACACTGAAGCTTTCTTT
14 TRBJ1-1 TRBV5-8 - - CASSFPRANTEAFF TGTGCCAGCAGCTTCCCCAGGGCGAACACTGAAGCTTTCTTT
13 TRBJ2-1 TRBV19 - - CASSMGSYNEQFF TGTGCCAGTAGTATGGGCAGCTACAATGAGCAGTTCTTC
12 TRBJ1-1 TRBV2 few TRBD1 CASSGTGEDAFF TGTGCCAGCAGTGGGACAGGGGAGGACGCTTTCTTT
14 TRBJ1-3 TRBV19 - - CASSPGTTGNTIYF TGTGCCAGTAGCCCAGGGACTACTGGAAACACCATATATTTT
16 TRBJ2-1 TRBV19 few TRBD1 CASGATGQSSYNEQFF TGTGCCAGTGGAGCGACAGGGCAAAGTTCCTACAATGAGCAGTTCTTC
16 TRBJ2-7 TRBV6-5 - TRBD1 CASSSRTGVSSYEQYF TGTGCCAGCAGTTCCAGGACAGGGGTAAGCTCCTACGAGCAGTACTTC
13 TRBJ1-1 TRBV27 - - CASRLRGHTEAFF TGTGCCAGCAGACTCAGGGGCCACACTGAAGCTTTCTTT
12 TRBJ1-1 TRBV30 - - CAPGRGNTEAFF TGTGCCCCAGGGAGGGGAAACACTGAAGCTTTCTTT
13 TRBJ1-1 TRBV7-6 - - CASSLGSNTEAFF TGTGCCAGCAGCTTAGGTTCTAACACTGAAGCTTTCTTT
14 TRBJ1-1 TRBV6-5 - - CASSERLRNTEAFF TGTGCCAGCAGTGAACGTCTGAGGAACACTGAAGCTTTCTTT
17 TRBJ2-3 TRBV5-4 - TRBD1 CASSLARTGDSTDTQYF TGTGCCAGCAGCTTGGCAAGGACAGGGGATAGCACAGATACGCAGTATTTT
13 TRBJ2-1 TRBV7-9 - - CASSFSVDSEQFF TGTGCCAGCAGCTTCAGTGTGGACAGTGAGCAGTTCTTC
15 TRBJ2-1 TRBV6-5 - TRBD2 CASRRGGAVPNEQFF TGTGCCAGCAGACGCGGGGGGGCCGTACCCAATGAGCAGTTCTTC
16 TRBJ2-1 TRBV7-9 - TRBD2 CASSLVGGGKYNEQFF TGTGCCAGCAGCTTAGTTGGCGGGGGGAAATACAATGAGCAGTTCTTC
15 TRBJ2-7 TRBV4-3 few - CASSLASAVRDEQYF TGCGCCAGCAGCCTGGCTTCGGCGGTCAGGGACGAGCAGTACTTC
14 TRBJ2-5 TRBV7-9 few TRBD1 CASSSGQYQETQYF TGTGCCAGCAGCTCGGGACAGTACCAAGAGACCCAGTACTTC
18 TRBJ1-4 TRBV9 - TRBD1 CASSSSIDRGQDNEKLFF TGTGCCAGCAGCTCAAGCATCGACAGGGGGCAGGATAATGAAAAACTGTTTTTT
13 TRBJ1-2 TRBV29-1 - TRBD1 CSVGQGRNYGYTF TGCAGCGTCGGACAGGGGCGGAACTATGGCTACACCTTC
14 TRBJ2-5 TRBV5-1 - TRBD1 CASSRQGARETQYF TGCGCCAGCAGCCGACAGGGGGCGCGGGAGACCCAGTACTTC
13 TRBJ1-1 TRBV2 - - CASSYMLNTEAFF TGTGCCAGCAGTTATATGTTGAACACTGAAGCTTTCTTT
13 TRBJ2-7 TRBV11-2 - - CASSLRQAREQYF TGTGCCAGCAGCCTCCGACAGGCCCGCGAGCAGTACTTC
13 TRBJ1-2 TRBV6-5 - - CATTYVYPGGYTF TGTGCCACGACGTATGTGTATCCGGGGGGCTACACCTTC
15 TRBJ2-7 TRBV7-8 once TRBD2 CASSSGLAFSYEQYF TGTGCCAGCAGCTCAGGACTAGCGTTTTCCTACGAGCAGTACTTC
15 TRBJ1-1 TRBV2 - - CASSIRGGTGTEAFF TGTGCCAGCAGTATCCGGGGAGGGACGGGCACTGAAGCTTTCTTT
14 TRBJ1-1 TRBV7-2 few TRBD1 CASSLNRGYTEAFF TGTGCCAGCAGCTTGAACAGGGGGTACACTGAAGCTTTCTTT
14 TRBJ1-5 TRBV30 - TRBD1 CAWRDRGNRQPQHF TGTGCCTGGAGGGACAGGGGGAATCGGCAGCCCCAGCATTTT
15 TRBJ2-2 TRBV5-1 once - CASSLSPANTGELFF TGCGCCAGCAGCTTGTCTCCAGCGAACACCGGGGAGCTGTTTTTT